This T cell receptor beta chain was sequenced for a study of shared T cell receptors in the human thymus. This CDR3 comprises 14 residues. The trim removed 5 bases at V and 5 bases at J, leaving 6 bases unmatched. Germline V gene data show CDR1 as MNHEY and CDR2 as SMNVEV (reference sequence). Repertoires were generated with immunoSEQ multiplex PCR, while TCRdb's copy carries only in-frame clones and drops some. The data contain some 700,000 clones, 80% to 90% of them singletons. In addition, the sample was reused for a study of human thymus T cells. That report adds: Infants, healthy and Finnish, who were having corrective surgery for congenital heart defects served as donors. Thymus tissue was removed during corrective cardiac surgery. Blood and thymic repertoires both appeared biased in V and J gene usage.

The sequence was obtained from a girl under two years old with a congenital heart defect. The sample comprised thymocytes. V usage is TRBV27 and J usage is TRBJ2-7; 10 bases fit TRBD1. The CDR3 DNA reads as TGTGCCAGCAGTCGGACAGGGGGTATGCACGAGCAGTACTTC. It encodes CASSRTGGMHEQYF.